Following are 21 T cell receptor beta chains from one sample sequenced in a study of cytomegalovirus exposure and HLA in healthy donors. Primers: 60 Vbeta forward and 13 Jbeta reverse. TCRdb keeps only in-frame clones here, not all; method: immunoSEQ multiplex PCR. The sample holds 120,000 or so clones; 74% are singletons and the top ten take around 10%. The sample taken for sequencing was PBMCs. The receptors originated from a woman in her forties or fifties in good health and CMV-seropositive.

The chain has TRBV2 and TRBJ1-2; a possible D gene is TRBD1 (6 bases). Between the trimmed V and J ends, which lost 6 bases and 7 bases, there was a span of 21 bases. Per germline, CDR1 SNHLY and CDR2 FYNNEI. The CDR3 length is 15 residues. The CDR3 loop reads CASSAGMPGVGGYTF. The CDR3 coding sequence is TGTGCCAGCAGCGCGGGCATGCCAGGGGTGGGTGGCTACACCTTC.

A single count supports this clone. The chain has TRBV5-6 and TRBJ1-1, with TRBD1 matching over 8 bases. The CDR3 is 15 residues long. The germline gives CDR1 SGHDT, CDR2 YYEEEE. V dropped 1 base and J dropped 4; count of bases not matched to a gene: 6. The DNA of the CDR3 is TGTGCCAGCAGCTTGATAGGACAGGGAAGCACTGAAGCTTTCTTT. The encoded protein is CASSLIGQGSTEAFF.

V gene TRBV5-1 combines with J gene TRBJ2-3, with D tentatively TRBD1 (8 bases). Per germline, CDR1 SGHRS and CDR2 YFSETQ. The V end was cut by 8 bases, the J end by 0 bases, with 31 bases between. The CDR3 has 20 residues. As DNA, the CDR3 is TGCGCCAGTACGACAGGGGACCCGCTGGGGCGGGAGCCTAGCACAGATACGCAGTATTTT. This gives the protein CASTTGDPLGREPSTDTQYF.

The chain recombines TRBV6-6 with TRBJ2-5, with 8 bases lining up with TRBD2. Trimming at V came to 4 bases and at J to 2 bases, leaving 6 bases not matched to a gene. CDR1 is MNHNY, CDR2 SVGAGI, per germline (reference sequence). The CDR3 extends over 15 amino acids. The DNA of the CDR3 is TGTGCCAGCAGTTTCGGACTAGCCAATCAAGAGACCCAGTACTTC. Translated: CASSFGLANQETQYF.

This clone was counted only a few times. The chain uses TRBV29-1 and TRBJ2-5, with a weak D call TRBD2 (5 bases). Germline CDR1 reads SQVTM; CDR2 reads ANQGSEA. CDR3 length equals 13 residues. With 6 bases removed from V and 1 base from J, the gap between germline ends came to 12 bases. The CDR3 reads CSVKAVPQETQYF. DNA for the CDR3: TGCAGCGTGAAAGCGGTCCCCCAAGAGACCCAGTACTTC. The full variable domain, its missing parts supplied by reference TRBV29-1 and TRBJ2-5, is SAVISQKPSRDICQRGTSLTIQCQVDSQVTMMFWYRQQPGQSLTLIATANQGSEATYESGFVIDKFPISRPNLTFSTLTVSNMSPEDSSIYLCSVKAVPQETQYFGPGTRLLVL.

This chain's CDR3 is CASSQGVQDYTEAFF. The CDR3, as DNA: TGCGCCAGCAGCCAAGGGGTACAGGATTACACTGAAGCTTTCTTT. The rearrangement joins TRBV4-1 to TRBJ1-1; a weak D match, TRBD1 (5 bases). The CDR3 has 15 amino acids. V shed 1 base and J shed 3 bases, with 12 bases lying between them. Per the germline V gene, CDR1 is MGHRA and CDR2 is YSYEKL.

The chain uses TRBV6-5 and TRBJ1-5; TRBD1 might be the D (6 bases). Trimming removed 6 bases from V and 4 bases from J, with 16 bases in between. The CDR3 runs to 15 residues. The germline V gene encodes CDR1 MNHEY and CDR2 SVGAGI. CDR3 DNA sequence: TGTGCCAGCAGCCTGACAGGAGGACCTAATCAGCCCCAGCATTTT. Translating it yields CASSLTGGPNQPQHF.

This clone was detected once. The genes are TRBV10-1 and TRBJ1-3, with D possibly matching TRBD1 (5 bases). V lost 5 bases, J lost 4 bases, and 12 bases lay in between. The CDR3 covers 14 residues. Germline V gene sequence: CDR1 WNHNN, CDR2 SYGVQD (reference sequence). CDR3 sequence reads: CASSYRFYGNTIYF. For the CDR3, the DNA is TGCGCCAGCAGTTACAGGTTTTACGGAAACACCATATATTTT.

In its sample, this clone was seen a few times. Written as DNA, the CDR3 is TGTGCCAGCAGCTCGACTCGGGGATTGGAATCACCCCTCCACTTT. Translating gives CASSSTRGLESPLHF. This rearrangement joins TRBV7-6 to TRBJ1-6; no firm D call. V lost 4 bases, J lost 10 bases, and 17 bases lay in between. CDR1 and CDR2 (germline): SGHVS, FNYEAQ. The CDR3 has 15 residues.

The V gene is TRBV6-5, the J gene TRBJ1-6; perhaps TRBD1 as D (6 bases). The V end was cut by 10 bases, the J end by 7 bases, with 14 bases between. Germline V gives CDR1 MNHEY, CDR2 SVGAGI. CDR3 length: 13 residues. CDR3 sequence (DNA): TGTGCCACCCACAGGGAATGGAATTCACCCCTCCACTTT. Translated: CATHREWNSPLHF.

This clone has just one count. The rearrangement joins TRBV4-1 to TRBJ1-1; 7 nucleotides line up with TRBD1. After removal of 2 bases from V and 4 bases from J, the junction contained 10 bases not matched to a gene. Germline V gives CDR1 MGHRA, CDR2 YSYEKL. The CDR3 runs 16 residues. CDR3 DNA sequence: TGCGCCAGCAGCCAACGCCTTGGACAGGTTGGCACTGAAGCTTTCTTT. Amino acid sequence: CASSQRLGQVGTEAFF.

The chain has TRBV7-9 and TRBJ2-7; tentative D call: TRBD2 (5 bases). CDR3 length equals 15 residues. Germline-derived CDR1 and CDR2 are SEHNR and FQNEAQ (reference sequence). V was shortened by 5 bases and J by 3 bases, with 17 bases between the two germline ends. The CDR3 reads CASSPTEGEHYEQYF. CDR3 coding DNA: TGTGCCAGCAGCCCAACAGAGGGCGAGCACTACGAGCAGTACTTC.

CDR3 residues: CASSPRGDYGYTF. CDR3 sequence (DNA): TGTGCCAGTAGTCCCAGGGGTGACTATGGCTACACCTTC. This chain joins TRBV19 and TRBJ1-2; possible D gene TRBD1, 6 bases. The CDR3 has 13 amino acids. Germline loops: CDR1 LNHDA, CDR2 SQIVND (reference sequence). V gave up 5 bases and J gave up 3 bases, with 10 bases separating them.

The rearrangement joins TRBV10-3 to TRBJ2-2, with D perhaps matching TRBD2 (7 bases). The V end lost 3 bases, the J end lost 5 bases, and 13 bases lay between the germline ends. This CDR3 is built from 15 residues. Germline CDR1 is ENHRY and CDR2 is SYGVKD. The CDR3 protein is CAISELGGQTGELFF. In DNA form, the CDR3 reads TGTGCCATCAGTGAACTCGGGGGGCAGACCGGGGAGCTGTTTTTT.

This sequence joins TRBV10-3 and TRBJ1-4; 8 bases match TRBD1. With V trimmed by 2 bases and J by 5 bases, 4 bases remained unmatched. Per germline, CDR1 ENHRY and CDR2 SYGVKD. The CDR3 has 15 residues. This chain's CDR3 is CAISEDRQGNEKLFF. The CDR3 nucleotides are TGTGCCATCAGTGAGGATCGACAGGGGAATGAAAAACTGTTTTTT.

The genes are TRBV19 and TRBJ1-1, with D unresolved. The CDR3 has 14 amino acids. V was trimmed by 11 bases and J by 4 bases, leaving 20 bases between them. Germline assignment: CDR1 LNHDA and CDR2 SQIVND (reference sequence). This CDR3 is CASKMRERTTEAFF. The CDR3, as DNA: TGTGCCTCCAAAATGAGGGAGAGGACCACTGAAGCTTTCTTT.

The chain joins TRBV30 to TRBJ1-6; no clear D. V was pared by 0 bases and J by 10 bases, with 13 bases between. Per germline, CDR1 GTSNPN and CDR2 SVGIG (reference sequence). The CDR3 is made up of 14 amino acids. This chain's CDR3 is CAWSVSRRGSPLHF. DNA of the CDR3: TGTGCCTGGAGTGTATCCAGGCGTGGGTCACCCCTCCACTTT.

The genes are TRBV30 and TRBJ1-6, with 10 bases that match TRBD1. This CDR3 contains 17 residues. V dropped 7 bases and J dropped 7; count of bases not matched to a gene: 16. Germline V gene sequence: CDR1 GTSNPN, CDR2 SVGIG (reference sequence). CDR3 residues: CAYNTDRGGLGNSPLHF. The CDR3 DNA follows: TGTGCCTACAACACGGACAGGGGGGGCCTAGGGAATTCACCCCTCCACTTT.

This clone has only one observation. The V gene is TRBV10-3, the J gene TRBJ2-7; possible D gene TRBD2, 6 bases. V gave up 7 bases and J gave up 0 bases, with 10 bases separating them. The CDR3 has 13 amino acids. Germline V CDR1 and CDR2: ENHRY, SYGVKD. The CDR3 sequence: CAIKSGLSYEQYF. In nucleotides, the CDR3 is TGTGCCATCAAAAGCGGGCTCTCCTACGAGCAGTACTTC.

This chain joins TRBV4-3 and TRBJ2-6; D gene ambiguous. The CDR3 sequence is 15 residues long. V was cut by 0 bases and J by 1 base, with 4 bases left in between. Per germline, CDR1 LGHNA and CDR2 YSLEER. CDR3 DNA: TGCGCCAGCAGCCAAGAGTCTTCTGGGGCCAACGTCCTGACTTTC. This encodes CASSQESSGANVLTF.

V usage is TRBV5-1 and J usage is TRBJ1-3; 7 bases fit TRBD1. J gave up 3 bases and V 4 bases, and 10 bases lay outside the gene matches. Germline V gene lookup returns CDR1 SGHRS and CDR2 YFSETQ. The CDR3 loop spans 16 amino acids. CDR3 bases: TGCGCCAGCAGCACCGGACAGGAGGCCTTTGGAAACACCATATATTTT. Its translation is CASSTGQEAFGNTIYF.